The clone carrying this TCR beta chain was observed a handful of times. Its antigen remains unidentified. The data derive from a study of T cell repertoires in aging, cancer and after chemotherapy. Study results and caveats: Lymphoid organ infiltration in hematological cancer patients may impair thymic emigration or peripheral T cell expansion. Untreated cancer patients had significantly lower blood TCR diversity than age-matched healthy donors.

Rearranged V-D-J TRB sequences were amplified with a mixed TRB-A/B primer pool. TCRdb processed the multiplex PCR reads anew with MiXCR; each CDR3 protein has one entry. This table holds some 9,000 distinct CDR3 sequences, 20% to 30% found once. Germline V lookup: CDR1 MDHEN, CDR2 SYDVKM. With 2 bases removed from V and 5 bases from J, the gap between germline ends came to 18 bases. The CDR3 is made up of 16 amino acids. The template was genomic DNA from peripheral blood, not RNA. This chain joins TRBV28 and TRBJ1-1, with no clear D. The sample taken for sequencing was blood. The TCR sequence derives from a human donor with a blood cancer. The CDR3 sequence is CASSLGGFPGGTEAFF. CDR3 in DNA: TGTGCCAGCAGTTTAGGTGGGTTTCCAGGAGGGACTGAAGCTTTCTTT.